This entry lists 5 T cell receptor beta chains sequenced from one sample in a study of blood T cell repertoires in COVID-19. The repertoire was sequenced with immunoSEQ multiplex PCR; TCRdb's copy has only in-frame clones and lacks some. Here the sample spans about 20,000 clones, 91% being singletons. The sequencing input was peripheral blood. The origin of the receptors is a man aged 65-85 years with active COVID-19.

The V gene is TRBV4-3, the J gene TRBJ1-3, with unresolved D. CDR1 and CDR2 from the germline V gene are LGHNA and YSLEER. There are 17 residues in the CDR3. The germline V and J ends were trimmed by 1 base and 0 bases, with 13 bases remaining between them. The CDR3 DNA reads as TGCGCCAGCAGCCAAGCTCCAGGAATCCACTCTGGAAACACCATATATTTT. Its translation is CASSQAPGIHSGNTIYF.

This chain connects TRBV9 to TRBJ1-2; TRBD1 agrees at 7 bases. The junction had 6 bases not matched to a gene; V was cut back by 0 bases and J by 4 bases. The CDR3 sequence is 15 residues long. Germline loops: CDR1 SGDLS, CDR2 YYNGEE. This chain's CDR3 is CASSVEGQPSYGYTF. CDR3 DNA sequence: TGTGCCAGCAGCGTAGAGGGACAGCCCTCCTATGGCTACACCTTC.

The rearrangement links TRBV19 to TRBJ2-7; a weak D match, TRBD2 (5 bases). Germline lookup yields CDR1 LNHDA and CDR2 SQIVND (reference sequence). With 5 bases removed from V and 6 bases from J, the gap between germline ends came to 17 bases. This CDR3 has 14 amino acids. CDR3: CASSASGSGGEQYF. DNA for the CDR3: TGTGCCAGTAGTGCGTCAGGCAGCGGAGGCGAGCAGTACTTC.

This clone came up once. Here the CDR3 DNA reads TGTGCCAGTAGTATAACCGGGAGGACCTACGAGCAGTACTTC. This sequence encodes CASSITGRTYEQYF. The J gene is TRBJ2-7, the V gene TRBV19; 7 bases are shared with TRBD2. This CDR3 contains 14 residues. With 2 bases clipped from V and 2 bases from J, the junction kept 3 bases outside the gene matches. Germline V gene lookup returns CDR1 LNHDA and CDR2 SQIVND (reference sequence).

J is TRBJ2-3 and V is TRBV2; TRBD2 aligns across 9 bases. The V gene end was trimmed by 6 bases and the J gene end by 6 bases; junction bases not matched to a gene: 4. CDR3 length: 13 amino acids. CDR1 and CDR2 from the germline V gene are SNHLY and FYNNEI. The CDR3 reads CASRGLAFDTQYF. In DNA, the CDR3 is TGTGCCAGCAGGGGACTAGCATTTGATACGCAGTATTTT.